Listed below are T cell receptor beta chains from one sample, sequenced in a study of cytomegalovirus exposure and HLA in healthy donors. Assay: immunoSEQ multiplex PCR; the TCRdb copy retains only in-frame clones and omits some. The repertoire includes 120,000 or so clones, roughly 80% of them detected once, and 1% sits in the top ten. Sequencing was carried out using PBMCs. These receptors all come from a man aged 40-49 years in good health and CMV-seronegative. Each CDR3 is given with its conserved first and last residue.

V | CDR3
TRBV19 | CASSIGGVSSYEQYF
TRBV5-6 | CASSRQGNLGEQYF
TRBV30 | CAWTGQTGGQPQHF
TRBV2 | CASGGSSPLVATNEKLFF
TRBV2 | CASSAQGSTNEKLFF
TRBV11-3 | CASSLGGAALETQYF
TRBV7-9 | CASSLGGHRNQPQHF
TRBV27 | CASGGTSGSYNEQFF
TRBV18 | CASSPLGTGGDGYTF
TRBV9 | CASSTGASGQETQYF
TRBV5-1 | CASSASGNSPGELFF